The sequence of this TCR beta chain was determined in a study of cytomegalovirus exposure and HLA in healthy donors. With respect to this clone: Its antigen is not identified.

This CDR3 is 14 amino acids long. Germline CDR1 and CDR2: LNHDA and SQIVND (reference sequence). The germline V and J ends were trimmed by 5 bases and 2 bases, with 12 bases remaining between them. Notes on the study in general: CMV serostatus alone was available as immune exposure information. Earlier results showed most TCR beta V segments being productive about 90% or about 30% of the time. Because they were indistinguishable, some V segments, including TRBV6-2 and TRBV6-3, were excluded.

The primer mix had 60 Vbeta and 13 Jbeta primers. Repertoires were generated with immunoSEQ multiplex PCR, while TCRdb's copy carries only in-frame clones and drops some. The profile shows fewer than 120,000 clones, around 86% of them singletons. The sequenced sample consisted of PBMCs. The chain is built from TRBV19 and TRBJ2-5; tentative D call: TRBD1 (5 bases). This receptor was identified in a man aged 40-55 years in good health and CMV-seronegative. The CDR3 DNA reads TGTGCCAGTAGTGAAAGACGACAGCAAGAGACCCAGTACTTC. Amino acid sequence: CASSERRQQETQYF.